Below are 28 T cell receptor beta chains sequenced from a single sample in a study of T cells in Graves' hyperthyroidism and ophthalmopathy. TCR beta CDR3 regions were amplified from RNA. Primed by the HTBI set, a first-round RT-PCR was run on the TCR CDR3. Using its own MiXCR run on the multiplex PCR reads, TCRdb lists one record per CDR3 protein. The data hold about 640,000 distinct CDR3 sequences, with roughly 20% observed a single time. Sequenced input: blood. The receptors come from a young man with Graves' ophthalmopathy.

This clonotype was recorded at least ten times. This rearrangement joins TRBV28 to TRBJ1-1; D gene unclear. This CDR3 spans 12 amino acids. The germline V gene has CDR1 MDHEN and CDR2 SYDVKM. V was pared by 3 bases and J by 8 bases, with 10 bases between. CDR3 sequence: CASSLWASEAFF. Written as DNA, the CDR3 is TGTGCCAGCAGTTTGTGGGCGAGCGAAGCTTTCTTT.

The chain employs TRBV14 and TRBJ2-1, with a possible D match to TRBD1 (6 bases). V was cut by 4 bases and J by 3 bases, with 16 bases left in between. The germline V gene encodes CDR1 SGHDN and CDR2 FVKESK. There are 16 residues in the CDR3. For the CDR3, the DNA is TGTGCCAGCAGCCGCTTCGACAGGACCCACTACAATGAGCAGTTCTTC. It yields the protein CASSRFDRTHYNEQFF.

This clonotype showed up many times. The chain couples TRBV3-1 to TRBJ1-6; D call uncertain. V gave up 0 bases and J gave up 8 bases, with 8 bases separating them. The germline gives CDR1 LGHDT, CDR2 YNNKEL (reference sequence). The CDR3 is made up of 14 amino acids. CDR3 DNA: TGTGCCAGCAGCCAAGAACTACGGGATTCACCCCTCCACTTT. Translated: CASSQELRDSPLHF.

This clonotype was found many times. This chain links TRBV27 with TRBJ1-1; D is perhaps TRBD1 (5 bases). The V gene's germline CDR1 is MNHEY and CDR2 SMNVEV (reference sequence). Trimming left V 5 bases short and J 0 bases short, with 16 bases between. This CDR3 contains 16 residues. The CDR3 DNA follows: TGTGCCAGCAGTCCTTATCCGGGACGGGTGAACACTGAAGCTTTCTTT. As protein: CASSPYPGRVNTEAFF.

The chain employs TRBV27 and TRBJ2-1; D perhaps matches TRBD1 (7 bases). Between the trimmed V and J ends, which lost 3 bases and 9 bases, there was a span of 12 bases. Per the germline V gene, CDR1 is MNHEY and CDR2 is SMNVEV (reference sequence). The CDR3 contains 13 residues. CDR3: CASSFQGGREQFF. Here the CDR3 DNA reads TGTGCCAGCAGTTTTCAGGGGGGCCGTGAGCAGTTCTTC.

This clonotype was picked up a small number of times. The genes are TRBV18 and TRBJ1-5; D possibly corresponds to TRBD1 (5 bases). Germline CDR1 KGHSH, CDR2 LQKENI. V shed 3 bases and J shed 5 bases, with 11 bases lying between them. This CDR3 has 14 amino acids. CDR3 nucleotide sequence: TGTGCCAGCTCACCCCCCGGGGGGGATCAGCCCCAGCATTTT. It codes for CASSPPGGDQPQHF.

CDR3 protein: CSASRETEAFF. The CDR3, as DNA: TGCAGTGCTAGTCGGGAAACTGAAGCTTTCTTT. The gene calls are TRBV20-1 and TRBJ1-1; D uncertain. There are 11 residues in the CDR3. Trimming left V 3 bases short and J 5 bases short, with 7 bases between. The germline V gene has CDR1 DFQATT and CDR2 SNEGSKA (reference sequence).

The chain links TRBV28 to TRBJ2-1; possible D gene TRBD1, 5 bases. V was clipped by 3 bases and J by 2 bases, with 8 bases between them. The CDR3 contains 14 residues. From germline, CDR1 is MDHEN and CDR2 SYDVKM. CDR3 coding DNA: TGTGCCAGCAGTTTGGTGGGGCCCTACAATGAGCAGTTCTTC. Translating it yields CASSLVGPYNEQFF.

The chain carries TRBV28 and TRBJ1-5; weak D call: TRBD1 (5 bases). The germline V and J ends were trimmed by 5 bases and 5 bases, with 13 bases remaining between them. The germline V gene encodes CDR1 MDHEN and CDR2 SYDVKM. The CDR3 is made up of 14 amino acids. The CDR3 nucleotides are TGTGCCAGCAGTCTAACAGGCGCCTATCAGCCCCAGCATTTT. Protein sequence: CASSLTGAYQPQHF.

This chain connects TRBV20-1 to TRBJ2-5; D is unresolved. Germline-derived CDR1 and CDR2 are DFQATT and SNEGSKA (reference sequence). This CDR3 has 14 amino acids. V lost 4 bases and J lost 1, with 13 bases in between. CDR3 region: CSATSSRVQETQYF. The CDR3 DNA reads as TGCAGTGCTACCTCTAGTCGGGTCCAAGAGACCCAGTACTTC.

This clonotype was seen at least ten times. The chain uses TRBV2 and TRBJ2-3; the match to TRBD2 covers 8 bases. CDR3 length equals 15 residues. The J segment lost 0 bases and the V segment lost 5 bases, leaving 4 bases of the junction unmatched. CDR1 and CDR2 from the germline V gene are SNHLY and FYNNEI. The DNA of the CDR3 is TGTGCCAGCAGTCCCTGGACTAGCAGCACAGATACGCAGTATTTT. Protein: CASSPWTSSTDTQYF.

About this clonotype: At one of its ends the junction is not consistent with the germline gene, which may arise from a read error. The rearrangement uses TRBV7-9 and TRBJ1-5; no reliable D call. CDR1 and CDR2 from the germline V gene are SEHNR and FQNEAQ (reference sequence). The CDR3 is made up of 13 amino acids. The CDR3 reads CANSFGGNQPQHF. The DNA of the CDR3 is TGTGCCAACAGCTTCGGGGGCAATCAGCCCCAGCATTTT. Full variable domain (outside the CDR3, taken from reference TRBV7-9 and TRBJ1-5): DTGVSQNPRHKITKRGQNVTFRCDPISEHNRLYWYRQTLGQGPEFLTYFQNEAQLEKSRLLSDRFSAERPKGSFSTLEIQRTEQGDSAMYLCANSFGGNQPQHFGDGTRLSIL.

CDR3 nucleotides: TGTGCCAGCAGTACCTTCGGGCGTACGAACACCGGGGAGCTGTTTTTT. It specifies CASSTFGRTNTGELFF. The V gene is TRBV7-9, the J gene TRBJ2-2, with D hard to call. The length of the CDR3 is 16 residues. The germline gives CDR1 SEHNR, CDR2 FQNEAQ (reference sequence). With 6 bases removed from V and 0 bases from J, the gap between germline ends came to 14 bases.

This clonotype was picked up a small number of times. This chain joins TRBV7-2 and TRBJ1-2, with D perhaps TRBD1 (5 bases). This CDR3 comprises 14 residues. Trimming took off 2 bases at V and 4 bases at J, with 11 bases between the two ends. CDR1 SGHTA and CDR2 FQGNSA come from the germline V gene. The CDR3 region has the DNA TGTGCCAGCAGCTTAAACGCAGGGATCTATGGCTACACCTTC. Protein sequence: CASSLNAGIYGYTF.

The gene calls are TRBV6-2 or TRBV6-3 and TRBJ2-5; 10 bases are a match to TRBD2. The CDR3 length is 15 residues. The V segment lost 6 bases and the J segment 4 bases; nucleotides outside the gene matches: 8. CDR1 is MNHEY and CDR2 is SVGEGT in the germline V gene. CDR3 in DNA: TGTGCCAGCAGCCCCCTTAGCGGGAGGATAGAGACCCAGTACTTC. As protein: CASSPLSGRIETQYF.

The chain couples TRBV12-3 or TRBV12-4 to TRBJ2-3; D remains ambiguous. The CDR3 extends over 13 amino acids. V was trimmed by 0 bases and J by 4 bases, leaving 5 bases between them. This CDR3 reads CASSLAVPDTQYF. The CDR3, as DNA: TGTGCCAGCAGTTTAGCTGTGCCAGATACGCAGTATTTT.

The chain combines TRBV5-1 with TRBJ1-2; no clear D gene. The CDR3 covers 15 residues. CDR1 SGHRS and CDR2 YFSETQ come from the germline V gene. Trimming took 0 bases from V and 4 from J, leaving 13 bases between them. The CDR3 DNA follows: TGCGCCAGCAGCTTGGCGGGCGGTAACACCTATGGCTACACCTTC. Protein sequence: CASSLAGGNTYGYTF. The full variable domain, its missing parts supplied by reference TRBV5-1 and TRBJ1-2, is KAGVTQTPRYLIKTRGQQVTLSCSPISGHRSVSWYQQTPGQGLQFLFEYFSETQRNKGNFPGRFSGRQFSNSRSEMNVSTLELGDSALYLCASSLAGGNTYGYTFGSGTRLTVV.

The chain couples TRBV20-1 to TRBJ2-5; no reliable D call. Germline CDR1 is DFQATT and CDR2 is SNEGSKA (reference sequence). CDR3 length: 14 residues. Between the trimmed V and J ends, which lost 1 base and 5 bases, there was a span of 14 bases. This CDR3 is CSARARAISETQYF. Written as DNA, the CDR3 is TGCAGTGCTAGAGCTCGGGCTATATCGGAGACCCAGTACTTC.

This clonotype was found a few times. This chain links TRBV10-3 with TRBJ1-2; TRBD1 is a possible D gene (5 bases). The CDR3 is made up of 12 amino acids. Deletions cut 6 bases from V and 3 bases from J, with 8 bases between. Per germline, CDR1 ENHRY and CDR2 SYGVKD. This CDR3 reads CAIRDTDYGYTF. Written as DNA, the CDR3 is TGTGCCATCAGGGACACGGACTATGGCTACACCTTC.

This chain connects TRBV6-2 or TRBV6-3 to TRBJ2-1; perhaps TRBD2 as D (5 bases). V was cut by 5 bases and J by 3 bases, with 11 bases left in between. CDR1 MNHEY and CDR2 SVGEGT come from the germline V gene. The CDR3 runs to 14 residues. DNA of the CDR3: TGTGCCAGCAGTCCACCGAGGGACTACAATGAGCAGTTCTTC. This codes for CASSPPRDYNEQFF.

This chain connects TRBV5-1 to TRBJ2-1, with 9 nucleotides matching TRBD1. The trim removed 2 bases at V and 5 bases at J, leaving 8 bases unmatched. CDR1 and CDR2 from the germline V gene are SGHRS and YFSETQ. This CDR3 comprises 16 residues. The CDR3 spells CASSLESGQGDNEQFF. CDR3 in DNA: TGCGCCAGCAGCTTAGAGTCGGGACAGGGAGACAATGAGCAGTTCTTC.

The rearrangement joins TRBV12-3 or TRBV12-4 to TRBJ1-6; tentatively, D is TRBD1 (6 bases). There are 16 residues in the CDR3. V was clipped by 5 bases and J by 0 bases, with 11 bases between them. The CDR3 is CASSTGLSSYNSPLHF. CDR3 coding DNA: TGTGCCAGCAGTACAGGGCTATCCTCCTATAATTCACCCCTCCACTTT.

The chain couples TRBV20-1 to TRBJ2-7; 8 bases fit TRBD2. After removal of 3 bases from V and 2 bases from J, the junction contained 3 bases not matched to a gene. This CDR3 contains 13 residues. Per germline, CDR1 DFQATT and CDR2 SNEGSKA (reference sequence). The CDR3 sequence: CSARTAGAYEQYF. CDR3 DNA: TGCAGTGCTAGGACAGCGGGAGCCTACGAGCAGTACTTC.

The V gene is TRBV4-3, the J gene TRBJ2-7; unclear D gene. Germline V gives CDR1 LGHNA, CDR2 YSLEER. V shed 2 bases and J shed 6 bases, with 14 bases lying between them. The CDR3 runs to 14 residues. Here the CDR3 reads CASSQRPGTGEQYF. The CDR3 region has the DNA TGCGCCAGCAGCCAAAGACCAGGAACGGGCGAGCAGTACTTC.

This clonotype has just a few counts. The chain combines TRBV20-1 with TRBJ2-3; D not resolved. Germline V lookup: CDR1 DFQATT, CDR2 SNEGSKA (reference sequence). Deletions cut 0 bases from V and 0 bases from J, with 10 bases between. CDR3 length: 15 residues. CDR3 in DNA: TGCAGTGCTAGAGAGGGCGGTACTAGCACAGATACGCAGTATTTT. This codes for CSAREGGTSTDTQYF.

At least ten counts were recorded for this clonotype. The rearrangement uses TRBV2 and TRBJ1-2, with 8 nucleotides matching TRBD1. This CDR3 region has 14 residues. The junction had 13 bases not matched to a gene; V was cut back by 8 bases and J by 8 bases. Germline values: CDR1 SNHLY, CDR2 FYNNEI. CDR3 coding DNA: TGTGCCAGCCGCAGACAGGGGACAAGTAGGGGCTACACCTTC. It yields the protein CASRRQGTSRGYTF. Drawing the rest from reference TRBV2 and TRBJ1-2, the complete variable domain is EPEVTQTPSHQVTQMGQEVILRCVPISNHLYFYWYRQILGQKVEFLVSFYNNEISEKSEIFDDQFSVERPDGSNFTLKIRSTKLEDSAMYFCASRRQGTSRGYTFGSGTRLTVV.

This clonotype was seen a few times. The CDR3 DNA reads TGTGCCAGCAGGCGGACCGGAATGAGCTCCTACAATGAGCAGTTCTTC. This codes for CASRRTGMSSYNEQFF. This rearrangement joins TRBV7-9 to TRBJ2-1; no definite D call. CDR1 is SEHNR, CDR2 FQNEAQ, per germline (reference sequence). The V end was cut by 6 bases, the J end by 0 bases, with 15 bases between. The CDR3 covers 16 residues.

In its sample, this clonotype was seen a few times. The CDR3 DNA follows: TGTGCCAGTAGTAAAGGGACTAGCGGGAGTACATACAATGAGCAGTTCTTC. It codes for CASSKGTSGSTYNEQFF. The chain has TRBV19 and TRBJ2-1; 14 nucleotides align to TRBD2. This CDR3 has 17 residues. Germline loops: CDR1 LNHDA, CDR2 SQIVND (reference sequence). The V and J ends lost 4 bases and 4 bases, in that order; junction bases with no gene match: 6.